This TCR beta chain was captured in a study of cytomegalovirus exposure and HLA in healthy donors. Study findings and constraints: Earlier analysis yielded a pattern in which most TCR beta V segments were productive about 90% or about 30% of the time.

Regarding this clone: What it binds is unknown.

V lost 4 bases and J lost 7; bases outside the gene matches: 13. The germline V gene has CDR1 SGHTA and CDR2 FQGTGA. The CDR3 is 17 residues long. A multiplex PCR was run with 60 Vbeta primers and 13 Jbeta primers. Sequenced by immunoSEQ multiplex PCR; TCRdb stores in-frame clones only, minus some. The sample has some 130,000 clones; about two thirds are singletons. This receptor was taken from a man in his fifties or sixties in good health and CMV-seropositive. Sequenced input: PBMCs. J is TRBJ2-7 and V is TRBV7-3, with 13 nucleotides matching TRBD2. CDR3 loop: CASSSDPGLAGAGEQYF. CDR3 bases: TGTGCCAGCAGCTCCGACCCCGGACTAGCGGGAGCTGGAGAGCAGTACTTC.